This T cell receptor beta chain was obtained from a study of OX40 agonist ivuxolimab in advanced cancers. The study, taken as a whole, reports: The expanded peripheral T cells' antigen specificity was not determined. Within 6 weeks, CD4+ and CD8+ blood T cells expanded clonally at 0.1 to 3.0 mg/kg.

CDR1 MDHEN and CDR2 SYDVKM come from the germline V gene. The V and J ends lost 2 bases and 7 bases respectively, with 9 bases between them. The CDR3 is 13 residues long. Comment on this clone: Its antigen is unidentified.

Libraries were prepared by immunoSEQ multiplex PCR; TCRdb keeps only in-frame clonotypes and omits some of them. The table lists tens of thousands of clones, approximately 90% of them singletons. Material: CD4+ or CD8+ T cells sorted from blood, obtained in a trial of the OX40 agonist ivuxolimab. The chain recombines TRBV28 with TRBJ1-5, with TRBD1 as a possible D gene (5 bases). This clonotype originated in an adult with an advanced solid tumor such as melanoma, head and neck, liver or kidney cancer. The CDR3 here is CASSLRGMQPQHF. CDR3 nucleotide sequence: TGTGCCAGCAGTTTAAGGGGAATGCAGCCCCAGCATTTT.